Listed below are T cell receptor beta chains from one sample, sequenced in a study of shared clonotypes between healthy human individuals. Only in-frame clones appear in the TCRdb table, and some are missing; sequencing was by immunoSEQ multiplex PCR. The top ten clones hold 0.3% to 0.45% of a sample with under 2.5 million clones, 80% to 95% of them seen once. The sample comprised naive CD4+ T cells from PBMCs. These receptors came from a man aged 18 to 29 in good health. Some clones in this sample may be carry-over from other donors' samples. The CDR3 runs from the conserved cysteine through the conserved F or W. Fields, in order: CDR3 DNA, CDR3 protein, D gene, V gene, J gene, clone size. D genes are given only for firm matches. Rows give clone size only sometimes, using once, few, many, or a class for an expanded clone.

cdr3_nt: TGTGCCAGCAGTGACCGGGGCAGATACAATGAGCAGTTCTTC
cdr3_aa: CASSDRGRYNEQFF
d_call: .
v_call: TRBV6-4
j_call: TRBJ2-1
clone_size: once

cdr3_nt: TGTGCCAGCAGCCCAGAGGATCAGCCCCAGCATTTT
cdr3_aa: CASSPEDQPQHF
d_call: .
v_call: TRBV7-9
j_call: TRBJ1-5
clone_size: few

cdr3_nt: TGTGCCAGCAGACGTAACCGGGACAGTTACTCTGGGGCCAACGTCCTGACTTTC
cdr3_aa: CASRRNRDSYSGANVLTF
d_call: TRBD1
v_call: TRBV28
j_call: TRBJ2-6
clone_size: .

cdr3_nt: TGCGCCAGCAGCTCAGGGGGGACAGGGGCTGACACTGAAGCTTTCTTT
cdr3_aa: CASSSGGTGADTEAFF
d_call: TRBD1
v_call: TRBV5-1
j_call: TRBJ1-1
clone_size: .

cdr3_nt: TGCGCCAGCAGCCGCGGACTAGCGGGTGAAGGGGAAACAGATACGCAGTATTTT
cdr3_aa: CASSRGLAGEGETDTQYF
d_call: TRBD2
v_call: TRBV5-1
j_call: TRBJ2-3
clone_size: .

cdr3_nt: TGTGCCAGCAGCCCCCAGGGTTGGGACACTGAAGCTTTCTTT
cdr3_aa: CASSPQGWDTEAFF
d_call: .
v_call: TRBV11-2
j_call: TRBJ1-1
clone_size: .

cdr3_nt: TGTGCCAGCAGTTTCAGGCAGGGATACACTGAAGCTTTCTTT
cdr3_aa: CASSFRQGYTEAFF
d_call: .
v_call: TRBV28
j_call: TRBJ1-1
clone_size: .

cdr3_nt: TGTGCCAGCAGCCCCGACCGGGCGGAGACCCAGTACTTC
cdr3_aa: CASSPDRAETQYF
d_call: .
v_call: TRBV7-8
j_call: TRBJ2-5
clone_size: once

cdr3_nt: TGTGCCAGCAGTTTCGCTGGACGGAAAACGAACACTGAAGCTTTCTTT
cdr3_aa: CASSFAGRKTNTEAFF
d_call: .
v_call: TRBV27
j_call: TRBJ1-1
clone_size: .

cdr3_nt: TGCGCCAGCAGCTTGGTAGAGGTGACAGGCTATGGCTACACCTTC
cdr3_aa: CASSLVEVTGYGYTF
d_call: .
v_call: TRBV5-1
j_call: TRBJ1-2
clone_size: .

cdr3_nt: TGTGCCAGCAGTGAAGAAACAGGGGCGGTTAAAGGCTACACCTTC
cdr3_aa: CASSEETGAVKGYTF
d_call: TRBD1
v_call: TRBV2
j_call: TRBJ1-2
clone_size: .

cdr3_nt: TGTGCCAGCAGCGACGGACTAGCGGGAGATCTTAGCGAGCAGTACTTC
cdr3_aa: CASSDGLAGDLSEQYF
d_call: TRBD2
v_call: TRBV9
j_call: TRBJ2-7
clone_size: .

cdr3_nt: TGCAGCGTTCATAGGGCAGGAAATGAGCAGTTCTTC
cdr3_aa: CSVHRAGNEQFF
d_call: .
v_call: TRBV29-1
j_call: TRBJ2-1
clone_size: once

cdr3_nt: TGCGCCAGCAAAGGTGAAGGGGGCGGCTCCTACAATGAGCAGTTCTTC
cdr3_aa: CASKGEGGGSYNEQFF
d_call: TRBD1
v_call: TRBV10-2
j_call: TRBJ2-1
clone_size: once

cdr3_nt: TGTGCCAGCAGTTTAGTGGGACAGGGAGGTCGCGGCTACACCTTC
cdr3_aa: CASSLVGQGGRGYTF
d_call: TRBD1
v_call: TRBV28
j_call: TRBJ1-2
clone_size: once

cdr3_nt: TGCAGTGCTCCCCGGAACACTGAAGCTTTCTTT
cdr3_aa: CSAPRNTEAFF
d_call: .
v_call: TRBV20-1
j_call: TRBJ1-1
clone_size: .

cdr3_nt: TGTGCCAGCAGGGGGGGCCTGCGGGACTACTCCTACGAGCAGTACTTC
cdr3_aa: CASRGGLRDYSYEQYF
d_call: .
v_call: TRBV27
j_call: TRBJ2-7
clone_size: .

cdr3_nt: TGTGCCAGCAGCCAGCGGGACAGATTTAACAATGAGCAGTTCTTC
cdr3_aa: CASSQRDRFNNEQFF
d_call: .
v_call: TRBV7-2
j_call: TRBJ2-1
clone_size: .

cdr3_nt: TGTGCCAGCAGCTTGGGGCTAGCGGGAGTTCGCATCGATGAGCAGTTCTTC
cdr3_aa: CASSLGLAGVRIDEQFF
d_call: TRBD2
v_call: TRBV5-8
j_call: TRBJ2-1
clone_size: .

cdr3_nt: TGTGCCTGGAGTGGGACAGGGAATAGCAATCAGCCCCAGCATTTT
cdr3_aa: CAWSGTGNSNQPQHF
d_call: TRBD1
v_call: TRBV30
j_call: TRBJ1-5
clone_size: .

cdr3_nt: TGTGCCAGTAGTATAGATTTGAGGGGAGGGACTGAAGCTTTCTTT
cdr3_aa: CASSIDLRGGTEAFF
d_call: .
v_call: TRBV19
j_call: TRBJ1-1
clone_size: .

cdr3_nt: TGTGCCAGCAGCCCCGGGGCAGTGACTGCCTACGAGCAGTACTTC
cdr3_aa: CASSPGAVTAYEQYF
d_call: .
v_call: TRBV9
j_call: TRBJ2-7
clone_size: .

cdr3_nt: TGTGCCTGGAGTTGGCCGCGACAGGGGATATCCTACAATGAGCAGTTCTTC
cdr3_aa: CAWSWPRQGISYNEQFF
d_call: TRBD1
v_call: TRBV30
j_call: TRBJ2-1
clone_size: .

cdr3_nt: TGCGCCAGCGGACCGAGGGGGCGGGAGGCAGATACGCAGTATTTT
cdr3_aa: CASGPRGREADTQYF
d_call: .
v_call: TRBV5-1
j_call: TRBJ2-3
clone_size: many

cdr3_nt: TGTGCCATCAGTGAGGCAGACAATCAGCCCCAGCATTTT
cdr3_aa: CAISEADNQPQHF
d_call: .
v_call: TRBV10-3
j_call: TRBJ1-5
clone_size: once

cdr3_nt: TGTGCCAGCAGCCCCCGGAGCGGGACTAGTTGGGGTGAGCAGTTCTTC
cdr3_aa: CASSPRSGTSWGEQFF
d_call: TRBD2
v_call: TRBV7-6
j_call: TRBJ2-1
clone_size: .

cdr3_nt: TGTGCCAGCAGTTTGCCCAGCGGGAGTAAATTGGGCGAGCAGTACTTC
cdr3_aa: CASSLPSGSKLGEQYF
d_call: TRBD2
v_call: TRBV28
j_call: TRBJ2-7
clone_size: once

cdr3_nt: TGTGCCAGCAGCTTGGTATCTCGCAGCTCCTATGGCTACACCTTC
cdr3_aa: CASSLVSRSSYGYTF
d_call: .
v_call: TRBV5-5
j_call: TRBJ1-2
clone_size: .